The 19 T cell receptor beta chains presented below share a single source sample, sequenced in a study of tumor-infiltrating lymphocytes in primary liver carcinoma. The template, 450 to 650 ng total RNA, yielded TCR beta cDNA made with a constant-region primer. Slightly modified ARM-PCR, run as three nested multiplex PCR rounds, produced the TCR beta libraries. In the first two PCR rounds, TRBV1-TRBV30 forward primers were paired with a C-beta reverse primer, and each round lasted roughly 9 cycles. TCRdb passed the multiplex PCR reads through MiXCR, listing each CDR3 protein once. This table holds some 95,000 distinct CDR3 sequences, approximately 68% found once. Between about 19 and 34 mg of unsorted bulk tissue served as the source from which RNA and DNA were co-extracted. Sample: tumor-adjacent normal liver tissue. The receptors stem from a man between 35 and 55 years old with primary liver carcinoma and hepatitis B virus infection.

For this clonotype: This may be a read error, as it is one base from a much larger clone. The gene calls are TRBV29-1 and TRBJ2-2, with D possibly TRBD1 on 6 matching bases. CDR3 length equals 14 residues. Germline CDR1 and CDR2: SQVTM and ANQGSEA. Trimming removed 4 bases from V and 3 bases from J, with 12 bases in between. The CDR3 DNA reads as TGCAGCGTTGCGGGACAATGGGACACCGGGGAGCTGTTTTTT. It encodes CSVAGQWDTGELFF.

This clonotype has a count of ten or more. V and J are TRBV6-1 and TRBJ2-7, with 10 bases lining up with TRBD2. This CDR3 has 15 residues. Unmatched junction bases numbered 8, after V lost 3 bases and J lost 6 bases. CDR1 and CDR2 from the germline V gene are MNHNS and SASEGT. CDR3 in amino acids: CASSETAGGPVEQYF. Here the CDR3 DNA reads TGTGCCAGCAGTGAGACAGCGGGAGGGCCCGTCGAGCAGTACTTC.

This clonotype was counted many times. The rearrangement uses TRBV4-2 and TRBJ2-3; possible D gene TRBD2, 6 bases. This CDR3 spans 17 amino acids. Germline loops: CDR1 LGHNA, CDR2 YNFKEQ. V lost 0 bases and J 0 bases, leaving 13 bases between the germline ends. CDR3 bases: TGTGCCAGCAGCCAAGATGGATACGGAGGGAGCACAGATACGCAGTATTTT. Translating gives CASSQDGYGGSTDTQYF.

This clonotype was recorded at least ten times. The chain recombines TRBV6-6 with TRBJ2-7, with D hard to call. From germline, CDR1 is MNHNY and CDR2 SVGAGI (reference sequence). CDR3 length: 13 amino acids. With 0 bases removed from V and 6 bases from J, the gap between germline ends came to 9 bases. The DNA for the CDR3 is TGTGCCAGCAGTTACTCCCAGACCTTCGAGCAGTACTTC. Its protein is CASSYSQTFEQYF.

Worth noting for this clonotype: One junction end does not reproduce the germline sequence, and a read error may be involved. The chain couples TRBV29-1 to TRBJ2-3, with D uncertain. This CDR3 spans 15 amino acids. Germline V gene data show CDR1 as SQVTM and CDR2 as ANQGSEA. This chain's CDR3 is CCVGRRHLEQDTQYF. CDR3 nucleotide sequence: TGCTGCGTCGGCCGACGGCATCTAGAGCAAGATACGCAGTATTTT.

Comment on this clonotype: A much larger clonotype is one base distant, so this may be a read error. This sequence joins TRBV7-9 and TRBJ2-3, with a possible D match to TRBD2 (6 bases). In germline, CDR1 is SEHNR, CDR2 FQNEAQ (reference sequence). This CDR3 has 15 residues. The germline V and J ends were trimmed by 10 bases and 2 bases, with 19 bases remaining between them. CDR3 nucleotides: TGTGCCAACAGTTCCTGGGGGGTCACCACAGATACGCAGTATTTT. It codes for CANSSWGVTTDTQYF.

Concerning this clonotype itself: Likely a read error: the CDR3 ends without its conserved phenylalanine or tryptophan. The chain couples TRBV4-2 to TRBJ2-1; 8 nucleotides line up with TRBD2. This CDR3 is 17 amino acids long. The germline CDR1 and CDR2 sequences are LGHNA and YNFKEQ. CDR3 nucleotides: TGTGCCAACAGCCAAGATAACGGGAGGGCAGACTACAATGAGCAGTTCCTC. Its protein is CANSQDNGRADYNEQFL.

A note on this clonotype: This may come from a read error, since a much larger clone is one base off. This chain links TRBV5-4 with TRBJ2-2; 14 nucleotides line up with TRBD2. The germline V gene has CDR1 SGHNT and CDR2 YYREEE (reference sequence). The CDR3 is 17 residues long. The CDR3 DNA reads TGTGCCATCAGCTCCGGGACTAGCGGGAGATACACCGGGGAGCTGTTTTTT. Translating gives CAISSGTSGRYTGELFF. The full variable domain, completed using reference TRBV5-4 and TRBJ2-2, is ETGVTQSPTHLIKTRGQQVTLRCSSQSGHNTVSWYQQALGQGPQFIFQYYREEENGRGNFPPRFSGLQFPNYSSELNVNALELDDSALYLCAISSGTSGRYTGELFFGEGSRLTVL.

About this clonotype: One junction end disagrees with the germline gene, perhaps due to a read error. The gene calls are TRBV12-3 or TRBV12-4 and TRBJ1-2, with D perhaps matching TRBD1 (6 bases). This CDR3 contains 14 residues. The CDR3 reads CVSSLRGAHYGYTF. CDR3 sequence (DNA): TGTGTCAGCAGTTTAAGGGGGGCCCACTATGGCTACACCTTC.

There are a few counts of this clonotype. Possible read error: a much larger clone is one base away. The chain links TRBV12-3 or TRBV12-4 to TRBJ2-3; TRBD1 might be the D (5 bases). This CDR3 has 14 residues. Between the trimmed V and J ends, which lost 10 bases and 0 bases, there was a span of 14 bases. DNA of the CDR3: TGTGCCAACAAAGGGGTCCGTAGCACAGATACGCAGTATTTT. Translating it yields CANKGVRSTDTQYF.

This clonotype was observed a handful of times. This chain links TRBV7-9 with TRBJ2-7, with D possibly TRBD1 on 6 matching bases. The V and J ends lost 5 bases and 5 bases respectively, with 16 bases between them. The CDR3 length is 14 residues. Germline V gene sequence: CDR1 SEHNR, CDR2 FQNEAQ (reference sequence). The CDR3 loop reads CASSGDTGKDEQYF. In DNA form, the CDR3 reads TGTGCCAGCAGCGGGGACACCGGTAAAGACGAGCAGTACTTC.

Worth noting for this clonotype: Here the CDR3 omits its conserved ending phenylalanine or tryptophan, so a read error is the likely source. This chain joins TRBV29-1 and TRBJ2-7, with 12 bases lining up with TRBD2. The CDR3 is 15 amino acids. The germline gives CDR1 SQVTM, CDR2 ANQGSEA. After removal of 4 bases from V and 8 bases from J, the junction contained 12 bases not matched to a gene. CDR3 sequence: CSVGGLAGQVRQQYL. Here the CDR3 DNA reads TGCAGCGTTGGGGGACTAGCGGGTCAGGTTCGGCAGCAGTACCTC.

A note on this clonotype: A read error may explain this, as a much larger clone is one base away. The chain joins TRBV6-2 or TRBV6-3 to TRBJ2-7, with unresolved D. Germline-derived CDR1 and CDR2 are MNHEY and SVGEGT. The CDR3 extends over 11 amino acids. The DNA of the CDR3 is TGTGCCAGCCGAGATCTCTACGGGCAGTACTTC. This encodes CASRDLYGQYF.

In this sample, this clonotype turned up many times. This chain links TRBV6-1 with TRBJ2-2; TRBD2 is a possible D gene (5 bases). V dropped 1 base and J dropped 5 bases, with 11 bases sitting between them. Germline values: CDR1 MNHNS, CDR2 SASEGT. This CDR3 comprises 15 residues. The CDR3, as DNA: TGTGCCAGCAGTGAAGGGTTGGGAGAGACCGGGGAGCTGTTTTTT. It specifies CASSEGLGETGELFF.

A remark on this clonotype: A much larger clonotype is one base distant, so this may be a read error. A read error is likely, as this CDR3 ends without the conserved phenylalanine or tryptophan. The chain recombines TRBV5-4 with TRBJ2-5; D is undetermined. Germline CDR1 and CDR2: SGHNT and YYREEE (reference sequence). V lost 0 bases to trimming and J lost 2 bases, with 11 bases between them. CDR3 size: 15 residues. The DNA of the CDR3 is TGTGCCAGCAGCTTGGGGGCAGAGCCACAAGAGACCCAGTACCTC. This sequence encodes CASSLGAEPQETQYL.

As to this clonotype: The CDR3 ends on some other residue instead of the conserved phenylalanine or tryptophan, so this is likely a read error. The gene calls are TRBV7-9 and TRBJ2-7; 8 nucleotides agree with TRBD2. With 5 bases clipped from V and 2 bases from J, the junction kept 11 bases outside the gene matches. Germline V gene sequence: CDR1 SEHNR, CDR2 FQNEAQ (reference sequence). The CDR3 is made up of 16 amino acids. The CDR3 DNA follows: TGTGCCAGCAGCCCGACTTCTAGCGGGCCAACCTACGAGCAGTACTAC. Its translation: CASSPTSSGPTYEQYY.

This clonotype was picked up a small number of times. The rearrangement links TRBV30 to TRBJ2-2, with 7 bases aligning to TRBD1. This CDR3 has 13 residues. Germline assignment: CDR1 GTSNPN and CDR2 SVGIG (reference sequence). J lost 0 bases, V lost 6 bases, and 1 base had no gene match. CDR3 protein: CACDRANTGELFF. The CDR3 DNA reads TGTGCCTGTGACAGGGCGAACACCGGGGAGCTGTTTTTT.

For this clonotype: This likely comes from a read error, as the CDR3 has no conserved phenylalanine or tryptophan at its end. This chain joins TRBV11-1 and TRBJ2-1; 9 bases line up with TRBD2. The germline V gene has CDR1 SGHAT and CDR2 FQDESV (reference sequence). CDR3 length equals 14 residues. The chain's CDR3 is CANSRLAGEVEQFS. In nucleotides, the CDR3 is TGTGCCAACAGCCGATTAGCGGGAGAGGTTGAGCAGTTCTCC.

This clonotype was seen only a few times. This chain joins TRBV19 and TRBJ2-2; weak D call: TRBD2 (6 bases). Germline CDR1 and CDR2: LNHDA and SQIVND (reference sequence). V dropped 6 bases and J dropped 6 bases, with 11 bases sitting between them. CDR3 size: 13 residues. In DNA form, the CDR3 reads TGTGCCAGTAGCCCTACGGGGGCCGGGGAGCTGTTTTTT. Encoded protein: CASSPTGAGELFF.